A selection of T cell receptor beta chains follows, all from one sample in a study of CD8 T cells in acute hepatitis C reinfection. Using immunoSEQ multiplex PCR, the repertoire was profiled, and TCRdb retains in-frame clones only, with some absent. The sample includes 38,000 or so clones, around 87% of them seen just once. The material sequenced was naive CD8+ T cells from PBMCs. All receptors come from a man aged 30 to 39 with chronic hepatitis C. Both conserved end residues are part of each CDR3. D genes are given only for firm matches. Size is stated for part of the rows, as once, few or many counts, or as a class when the clone is expanded.

D: .; J: TRBJ2-3; V: TRBV27; size: .; DNA: TGTGCCAGCAGTAACCGGGGCGGGTACACAGATACGCAGTATTTT; CDR3: CASSNRGGYTDTQYF
D: .; J: TRBJ1-3; V: TRBV9; size: .; DNA: TGTGCCAGCGGGTACGGGGAAGGAAACACCATATATTTT; CDR3: CASGYGEGNTIYF
D: TRBD1; J: TRBJ2-7; V: TRBV2; size: few; DNA: TGTGCCAGCAGCTCGGACAGGGCCTTTTCCTACGAGCAGTACTTC; CDR3: CASSSDRAFSYEQYF
D: .; J: TRBJ1-1; V: TRBV19; size: few; DNA: TGTGCCAGTAGTATAGGGAGGCGTGAAGCTTTCTTT; CDR3: CASSIGRREAFF
D: .; J: TRBJ1-1; V: TRBV27; size: .; DNA: TGTGCCAGCAGTTTCAGGGATGTGAACACTGAAGCTTTCTTT; CDR3: CASSFRDVNTEAFF
D: .; J: TRBJ2-7; V: TRBV5-8; size: .; DNA: TGTGCCAGCAGCTCGCAAATTTCGCTGGCGCCCTACGAGCAGTACTTC; CDR3: CASSSQISLAPYEQYF
D: TRBD1; J: TRBJ1-1; V: TRBV6-5; size: .; DNA: TGTGCCAGCAGTTACTCGTCGACAGGGAGTAGGACTGAAGCTTTCTTT; CDR3: CASSYSSTGSRTEAFF
D: TRBD1; J: TRBJ2-3; V: TRBV29-1; size: .; DNA: TGCAGCGTATGGGACAGGGGGAGCACAGATACGCAGTATTTT; CDR3: CSVWDRGSTDTQYF
D: .; J: TRBJ2-3; V: TRBV29-1; size: .; DNA: TGCAGCGCAGCGCCCACAGTTAGCACAGATACGCAGTATTTT; CDR3: CSAAPTVSTDTQYF
D: .; J: TRBJ2-2; V: TRBV6-5; size: .; DNA: .; CDR3: CASSSSAGITGELFF
D: .; J: TRBJ2-1; V: TRBV29-1; size: .; DNA: TGCAGCGTTGAATATGGTTTCAATGAGCAGTTCTTC; CDR3: CSVEYGFNEQFF
D: TRBD2; J: TRBJ2-3; V: TRBV6-1; size: .; DNA: TGTGCCAGCAGCGAAAGGGGAGGGGGACTAGGCATCACAGATACGCAGTATTTT; CDR3: CASSERGGGLGITDTQYF
D: .; J: TRBJ1-4; V: TRBV6-5; size: .; DNA: TGTGCCAGCAGTTACTCGAGGGGGTACGAAAAACTGTTTTTT; CDR3: CASSYSRGYEKLFF
D: .; J: TRBJ1-2; V: TRBV4-1; size: .; DNA: TGCGCCAGCAGCCAAGCCCAGGGTGGGGTGTATGGCTACACCTTC; CDR3: CASSQAQGGVYGYTF
D: .; J: TRBJ1-1; V: TRBV19; size: once; DNA: TGTGCCAGTACTCATGGGGCACAGGGTAACACTGAAGCTTTCTTT; CDR3: CASTHGAQGNTEAFF
D: .; J: TRBJ2-7; V: TRBV7-3; size: .; DNA: TGTGCCAGCAGTTCAGGGGAGGGGGCCTACGAGCAGTACTTC; CDR3: CASSSGEGAYEQYF
D: .; J: TRBJ2-3; V: TRBV15; size: .; DNA: TGTGCCACCAGCGGCTTGGACAACACAGATACGCAGTATTTT; CDR3: CATSGLDNTDTQYF
D: .; J: TRBJ1-3; V: TRBV4-2; size: .; DNA: TGTGCCAGCAGCCAAGTTTCGGAGGGAATTGGAAACACCATATATTTT; CDR3: CASSQVSEGIGNTIYF
D: TRBD2; J: TRBJ2-3; V: TRBV9; size: .; DNA: TGTGCCAGCAGCGCCGAAACGGGACTAGCTACAGATACGCAGTATTTT; CDR3: CASSAETGLATDTQYF
D: .; J: TRBJ2-2; V: TRBV9; size: .; DNA: TGTGCCAGCAGCGTATGGGAGGTTAACACCGGGGAGCTGTTTTTT; CDR3: CASSVWEVNTGELFF
D: TRBD2; J: TRBJ2-1; V: TRBV27; size: .; DNA: TGTGCCAGCAGTTTTGGGAGGGATGAGCAGTTCTTC; CDR3: CASSFGRDEQFF
D: TRBD2; J: TRBJ2-2; V: TRBV7-9; size: once; DNA: TGTGCCAGCAGCTCCCCTAGCGGGTCGAACACCGGGGAGCTGTTTTTT; CDR3: CASSSPSGSNTGELFF
D: TRBD1; J: TRBJ1-5; V: TRBV15; size: .; DNA: TGTGCCACCACGGACAGGGACAATCAGCCCCAGCATTTT; CDR3: CATTDRDNQPQHF
D: .; J: TRBJ1-3; V: TRBV19; size: once; DNA: TGTGCCAGTAGTCAGGGACCCTCTGGAAACACCATATATTTT; CDR3: CASSQGPSGNTIYF
D: .; J: TRBJ1-1; V: TRBV5-6; size: .; DNA: TGTGCCAGCAACCCTCCCGGCCGAGTTGCTGAAGCTTTCTTT; CDR3: CASNPPGRVAEAFF
D: .; J: TRBJ1-2; V: TRBV5-6; size: .; DNA: TGTGCCAGCAGCTTCGGTAGGCTCGGAGGGGACTATGGCTACACCTTC; CDR3: CASSFGRLGGDYGYTF
D: .; J: TRBJ2-5; V: TRBV5-8; size: .; DNA: TGTGCCAGCAGCAAAAGACAGGAAGAGACCCAGTACTTC; CDR3: CASSKRQEETQYF
D: .; J: TRBJ1-5; V: TRBV30; size: .; DNA: TGTGCCTGGAGTGGCGGGCCCGAGCCCCAGCATTTT; CDR3: CAWSGGPEPQHF